This is a list of T cell receptor beta chains from one sample in a study of cytomegalovirus exposure and HLA in healthy donors. Libraries were prepared by immunoSEQ multiplex PCR; TCRdb keeps only in-frame clonotypes and omits some of them. In the table there are some 150,000 clones, more than 75% of which are singletons. Sequenced: PBMCs. Receptors were obtained from a male donor in good health and CMV-seronegative. The CDR3 runs from the conserved cysteine through the conserved F or W. The order of the fields is D gene, J gene, V gene, clone size, CDR3 DNA, CDR3 protein. A D gene is named only where the DNA matches it firmly. Size tells how often a clone was seen (once, few, many) or the class of an expanded clone, and some rows leave it out.

d_call: -
j_call: TRBJ1-2
v_call: TRBV7-9
clone_size: -
cdr3_nt: TGTGCCAGCAGCTCCGGGATCCATGATGGCTACACCTTC
cdr3_aa: CASSSGIHDGYTF

d_call: -
j_call: TRBJ1-1
v_call: TRBV5-8
clone_size: -
cdr3_nt: TGTGCCAGCAGACTCCGGCGGGCAGGAGAGAACACTGAAGCTTTCTTT
cdr3_aa: CASRLRRAGENTEAFF

d_call: -
j_call: TRBJ1-6
v_call: TRBV6-1
clone_size: once
cdr3_nt: TGTGCCAGCGGTCAGGAAAGCTCCTATAATTCACCCCTCCACTTT
cdr3_aa: CASGQESSYNSPLHF

d_call: -
j_call: TRBJ1-1
v_call: TRBV29-1
clone_size: -
cdr3_nt: TGCAGCGGACATTTACAGGGACGTCTCGCTGAAGCTTTCTTT
cdr3_aa: CSGHLQGRLAEAFF

d_call: -
j_call: TRBJ2-3
v_call: TRBV4-3
clone_size: -
cdr3_nt: TGCGCCAGCAGCCAAGGTGGACTGAACACAGATACGCAGTATTTT
cdr3_aa: CASSQGGLNTDTQYF

d_call: -
j_call: TRBJ1-4
v_call: TRBV5-6
clone_size: -
cdr3_nt: TGTGCCAGCAACCAGGGGCTGGGAGAAAAACTGTTTTTT
cdr3_aa: CASNQGLGEKLFF

d_call: TRBD1
j_call: TRBJ2-5
v_call: TRBV19
clone_size: -
cdr3_nt: TGTGCCAGTAGTGAAGACAGGGTTGGAGAGACCCAGTACTTC
cdr3_aa: CASSEDRVGETQYF

d_call: -
j_call: TRBJ1-6
v_call: TRBV27
clone_size: -
cdr3_nt: TGTGCCAGCACCAACGAGGTCTCCTATAATTCACCCCTCCACTTT
cdr3_aa: CASTNEVSYNSPLHF

d_call: TRBD2
j_call: TRBJ2-3
v_call: TRBV9
clone_size: -
cdr3_nt: TGTGCCAGCAGCCCCTTTTTAGCGGGGGGATTGGATACGCAGTATTTT
cdr3_aa: CASSPFLAGGLDTQYF

d_call: -
j_call: TRBJ2-7
v_call: TRBV7-2
clone_size: -
cdr3_nt: TGTGCCAGCAGCGGGCCCTACGAGCAGTACTTC
cdr3_aa: CASSGPYEQYF

d_call: TRBD2
j_call: TRBJ2-3
v_call: TRBV10-3
clone_size: -
cdr3_nt: TGTGCCATCAGTTTTCCCCCCCGACTAGCGGGGGGCACAGATACGCAGTATTTT
cdr3_aa: CAISFPPRLAGGTDTQYF

d_call: TRBD1
j_call: TRBJ2-7
v_call: TRBV7-2
clone_size: -
cdr3_nt: TGTGCCAGCAGCTTAGCTCCTGGACAGGCAGGGAGCTACGAGCAGTACTTC
cdr3_aa: CASSLAPGQAGSYEQYF

d_call: TRBD1
j_call: TRBJ2-7
v_call: TRBV5-4
clone_size: -
cdr3_nt: TGTGCCAGCAAAGCTACAGGACAGGGGGCCGAGCAGTACTTC
cdr3_aa: CASKATGQGAEQYF

d_call: TRBD1
j_call: TRBJ1-6
v_call: TRBV27
clone_size: -
cdr3_nt: TGTGCCAGCTCTCCCGGGACAGGGGGATCACCCCTCCACTTT
cdr3_aa: CASSPGTGGSPLHF

d_call: -
j_call: TRBJ2-3
v_call: TRBV19
clone_size: -
cdr3_nt: TGTGCCAGTAGTCTCCCCGGGGACACAGATACGCAGTATTTT
cdr3_aa: CASSLPGDTDTQYF

d_call: -
j_call: TRBJ1-1
v_call: TRBV6-6
clone_size: few
cdr3_nt: TGTGCCATCGTCAGGGACACTGAAGCTTTCTTT
cdr3_aa: CAIVRDTEAFF

d_call: TRBD2
j_call: TRBJ2-7
v_call: TRBV5-6
clone_size: few
cdr3_nt: TGTGCCAGCAGCTGGGGACTAGCGGGGGGCTACGAGCAGTACTTC
cdr3_aa: CASSWGLAGGYEQYF

d_call: TRBD1
j_call: TRBJ2-1
v_call: TRBV6-6
clone_size: -
cdr3_nt: TGTGCCAGCAGTTACTCGACAGGGGGCGTCTACAATGAGCAGTTCTTC
cdr3_aa: CASSYSTGGVYNEQFF

d_call: TRBD1
j_call: TRBJ1-2
v_call: TRBV9
clone_size: -
cdr3_nt: TGTGCCAGCAGCGGACGGGGGGGCCGGGACAGCCACGCCCAAGCTGGCTACACCTTC
cdr3_aa: CASSGRGGRDSHAQAGYTF

d_call: -
j_call: TRBJ1-1
v_call: TRBV7-6
clone_size: once
cdr3_nt: TGTGCCAGCAGCTGGCAGGGGCTGAACACTGAAGCTTTCTTT
cdr3_aa: CASSWQGLNTEAFF

d_call: -
j_call: TRBJ1-2
v_call: TRBV27
clone_size: -
cdr3_nt: TGTGCCAGCAGTTTTCAGGGAGGAAGGTATGGCTACACCTTC
cdr3_aa: CASSFQGGRYGYTF

d_call: TRBD1
j_call: TRBJ1-5
v_call: TRBV16
clone_size: once
cdr3_nt: TGTGCCAGCAGGCGGACAGGGACTAATCAGCCCCAGCATTTT
cdr3_aa: CASRRTGTNQPQHF

d_call: -
j_call: TRBJ1-5
v_call: TRBV27
clone_size: -
cdr3_nt: TGTGCCAGCAGTGGTAGTAATGGCAATCAGCCCCAGCATTTT
cdr3_aa: CASSGSNGNQPQHF

d_call: -
j_call: TRBJ1-2
v_call: TRBV30
clone_size: -
cdr3_nt: TGTGCCTGGAGTCAGGGGTTATCTAACTATGGCTACACCTTC
cdr3_aa: CAWSQGLSNYGYTF

d_call: TRBD1
j_call: TRBJ1-3
v_call: TRBV30
clone_size: -
cdr3_nt: TGTGCCTGGAGAGGCGGGACAGCTGGAAACACCATATATTTT
cdr3_aa: CAWRGGTAGNTIYF

d_call: -
j_call: TRBJ1-1
v_call: TRBV7-8
clone_size: -
cdr3_nt: TGTGCCAGCAGCTTAGAGAGAGGTAACACTGAAGCTTTCTTT
cdr3_aa: CASSLERGNTEAFF

d_call: -
j_call: TRBJ2-3
v_call: TRBV7-3
clone_size: -
cdr3_nt: TGTGCCAGCAGCTTACGCGGAAGAGGTCCGGATACGCAGTATTTT
cdr3_aa: CASSLRGRGPDTQYF

d_call: -
j_call: TRBJ2-7
v_call: TRBV2
clone_size: -
cdr3_nt: TGTGCCAGCCAGCCAGACTGGAGTGGGGAGCAGTACTTC
cdr3_aa: CASQPDWSGEQYF

d_call: TRBD1
j_call: TRBJ2-5
v_call: TRBV7-9
clone_size: -
cdr3_nt: TGTGCCAGCAGCTCTAAGACAGGGGGCTGGAAAGAGACCCAGTACTTC
cdr3_aa: CASSSKTGGWKETQYF

d_call: TRBD1
j_call: TRBJ1-3
v_call: TRBV2
clone_size: -
cdr3_nt: TGTGCCAGCAGTAACAGGGACAGGGGGTCCCCTTTCTCTGGAAACACCATATATTTT
cdr3_aa: CASSNRDRGSPFSGNTIYF

d_call: -
j_call: TRBJ1-2
v_call: TRBV2
clone_size: once
cdr3_nt: TGTGCCAGCAGTGGTATATCCAGGGATCGAGGTGGCTACACCTTC
cdr3_aa: CASSGISRDRGGYTF

d_call: TRBD2
j_call: TRBJ2-5
v_call: TRBV6-1
clone_size: -
cdr3_nt: TGTGCCAGCAGTGAATCGGGGGCGGGGGGGCGGGAGACCCAGTACTTC
cdr3_aa: CASSESGAGGRETQYF

d_call: TRBD2
j_call: TRBJ2-3
v_call: TRBV11-3
clone_size: -
cdr3_nt: TGTGCCAGCAGCTCCCCCCGGCGGGGGGCCTACAAGGATACGCAGTATTTT
cdr3_aa: CASSSPRRGAYKDTQYF